Following are 23 T cell receptor beta chains from one sample sequenced in a study of T cells in Graves' hyperthyroidism and ophthalmopathy. Researchers amplified the TCR beta CDR3 regions from RNA transcripts. During a first-round RT-PCR of the TCR CDR3, the HTBI primer set was used. TCRdb recomputed calls from the multiplex PCR reads with MiXCR, one row per CDR3 protein. The data hold 300,000 to 450,000 distinct CDR3 sequences, with 15% to 20% observed a single time. Sequencing was performed on blood. The receptor source for this set is a woman between 40 and 50 years old with Graves' ophthalmopathy.

This clonotype was counted at least ten times. The chain combines TRBV12-3 or TRBV12-4 with TRBJ2-7; D uncertain. V lost 2 bases, J lost 3 bases, and 5 bases lay in between. CDR3 size: 12 residues. For the CDR3, the DNA is TGTGCCAGCAGTTTATGGAACTACGAGCAGTACTTC. Its protein product is CASSLWNYEQYF.

With respect to this clonotype: Because the CDR3 is missing its conserved closing phenylalanine or tryptophan, this is likely a read error. It is unclear where the CDR3 begins or ends on the DNA, so no DNA is shown, and the CDR3 is as TCRdb lists it. J is TRBJ2-7 and V is TRBV5-1; the D call in the table, TRBD2, was not verified against the DNA. Per germline, CDR1 SGHRS and CDR2 YFSETQ. The CDR3 length equals 9 residues, ends included. CDR3: CASSLGLAG.

In this sample, this clonotype turned up many times. This rearrangement joins TRBV20-1 to TRBJ2-7; tentatively, D is TRBD2 (5 bases). Germline assignment: CDR1 DFQATT and CDR2 SNEGSKA (reference sequence). Trimming took off 3 bases at V and 1 base at J, with 13 bases between the two ends. This CDR3 spans 14 amino acids. The CDR3 sequence: CSASAQRRSYEQYF. CDR3 DNA: TGCAGTGCTAGTGCCCAGAGGAGGTCCTACGAGCAGTACTTC.

The rearrangement uses TRBV6-5 and TRBJ2-5; no definite D call. V shed 0 bases and J shed 5 bases, with 10 bases lying between them. Germline V gives CDR1 MNHEY, CDR2 SVGAGI. The CDR3 runs 14 residues. The CDR3 sequence is CASSYSARSETQYF. The CDR3 coding sequence is TGTGCCAGCAGTTACTCCGCGAGAAGTGAGACCCAGTACTTC.

This clonotype came up many times. The CDR3 reads CSARDSLADTQYF. CDR3 nucleotide sequence: TGCAGTGCTAGAGACTCACTAGCGGATACGCAGTATTTT. The V gene is TRBV20-1, the J gene TRBJ2-3, with 7 bases identical to TRBD2. V was clipped by 0 bases and J by 6 bases; unmatched bases: 3. This CDR3 region has 13 residues. Germline V gene lookup returns CDR1 DFQATT and CDR2 SNEGSKA (reference sequence).

This clonotype has ten or more counts. The chain combines TRBV28 with TRBJ1-5; 8 positions agree with TRBD1. After removal of 4 bases from V and 5 bases from J, the junction contained 4 bases not matched to a gene. In germline, CDR1 is MDHEN, CDR2 SYDVKM. The CDR3 loop spans 14 amino acids. CDR3 DNA: TGTGCCAGCAGTTGGACAGGGTGGGATCAGCCCCAGCATTTT. Amino acid sequence: CASSWTGWDQPQHF.

In this sample, this clonotype turned up many times. The chain joins TRBV9 to TRBJ2-2; D not certain. The CDR3 is made up of 14 amino acids. The germline gives CDR1 SGDLS, CDR2 YYNGEE. Trimming removed 1 base at V and 4 bases at J, with 8 bases between. The CDR3 DNA reads as TGTGCCAGCAGCGTAACGGAACCCACCGGGGAGCTGTTTTTT. Its protein is CASSVTEPTGELFF.

The chain combines TRBV29-1 with TRBJ1-5, with D perhaps matching TRBD1 (5 bases). The CDR3 has 15 residues. Germline loops: CDR1 SQVTM, CDR2 ANQGSEA. V lost 4 bases to trimming and J lost 4 bases, with 17 bases between them. The CDR3 DNA reads as TGCAGCGTTGTTCTTGAGGGGCGAGGGAATCAGCCCCAGCATTTT. Its protein is CSVVLEGRGNQPQHF.

This clonotype came up many times. V is TRBV28 and J is TRBJ1-1; no definite D call. Germline CDR1 is MDHEN and CDR2 is SYDVKM. V lost 8 bases and J lost 4, with 14 bases in between. The CDR3 consists of 13 residues. This chain's CDR3 is CASRDGVSTEAFF. CDR3 coding DNA: TGTGCCAGCCGTGACGGGGTCAGCACTGAAGCTTTCTTT.

There are a few counts of this clonotype. This chain uses TRBV7-2 with TRBJ2-5, with D tentatively TRBD2 (5 bases). Trimming took off 5 bases at V and 5 bases at J, with 18 bases between the two ends. Germline values: CDR1 SGHTA, CDR2 FQGNSA. The CDR3 consists of 15 residues. CDR3 in amino acids: CASSPVRASRETQYF. The CDR3 region has the DNA TGTGCCAGCAGCCCAGTCCGGGCTAGCCGGGAGACCCAGTACTTC. Supplemented by reference TRBV7-2 and TRBJ2-5, the full variable domain reads GAGVSQSPSNKVTEKGKDVELRCDPISGHTALYWYRQSLGQGLEFLIYFQGNSAPDKSGLPSDRFSAERTGGSVSTLTIQRTQQEDSAVYLCASSPVRASRETQYFGPGTRLLVL.

This clonotype occurred many times. The V gene is TRBV10-3, the J gene TRBJ1-2, with unresolved D. The CDR3 is 15 amino acids. Germline V gives CDR1 ENHRY, CDR2 SYGVKD. V was clipped by 2 bases and J by 3 bases, with 13 bases between them. CDR3 nucleotide sequence: TGTGCCATCAGTGAGGCGGACGGAGGATACTATGGCTACACCTTC. It is translated as CAISEADGGYYGYTF.

The sample holds many counts of this clonotype. V gene TRBV12-3 or TRBV12-4 combines with J gene TRBJ2-2, with D perhaps matching TRBD1 (6 bases). The CDR3 runs 16 residues. Trimming took off 2 bases at V and 3 bases at J, with 13 bases between the two ends. The CDR3 bases are TGTGCCAGCAGTTTAATCAGGGGTCCTCACACCGGGGAGCTGTTTTTT. Its translation: CASSLIRGPHTGELFF.

This clonotype was picked up many times. V and J are TRBV15 and TRBJ2-5; D unresolved. The germline gives CDR1 LNHNV, CDR2 YYDKDF (reference sequence). The CDR3 has 14 residues. V lost 0 bases, J lost 6 bases, and 11 bases lay in between. The DNA of the CDR3 is TGTGCCACCAGCAGAGACCGACCAGTGAAGACCCAGTACTTC. Translating gives CATSRDRPVKTQYF.

This clonotype came up many times. This sequence joins TRBV3-1 and TRBJ2-7, with D maybe TRBD2 (6 bases). The germline V and J ends were trimmed by 2 bases and 2 bases, with 10 bases remaining between them. The CDR3 contains 14 residues. Germline-derived CDR1 and CDR2 are LGHDT and YNNKEL (reference sequence). The CDR3 loop reads CASSQLTGAYEQYF. CDR3 nucleotide sequence: TGTGCCAGCAGCCAACTGACGGGAGCCTACGAGCAGTACTTC.

The chain couples TRBV25-1 to TRBJ2-2; TRBD2 matches 11 bases. Trimming removed 1 base from V and 3 bases from J; junction bases left unmatched: 4. This CDR3 comprises 17 residues. Per the germline V gene, CDR1 is MGHDK and CDR2 is SYGVNS. Here the CDR3 DNA reads TGTGCCAGCAGTGAATTAGGTAGCGGGAGGGACACCGGGGAGCTGTTTTTT. It translates to CASSELGSGRDTGELFF.

This clonotype was found many times. J is TRBJ2-5 and V is TRBV27, with D perhaps matching TRBD1 (5 bases). Germline assignment: CDR1 MNHEY and CDR2 SMNVEV (reference sequence). This CDR3 contains 17 residues. Trimming removed 3 bases at V and 0 bases at J, with 17 bases between. CDR3 protein: CASSFRRTPPYQETQYF. CDR3 nucleotide sequence: TGTGCCAGCAGTTTTCGACGGACACCCCCGTACCAAGAGACCCAGTACTTC.

This clonotype has a count of ten or more. J is TRBJ1-2 and V is TRBV7-2, with D maybe TRBD1 (5 bases). Germline values: CDR1 SGHTA, CDR2 FQGNSA. V was cut by 1 base and J by 6 bases, with 15 bases left in between. The CDR3 has 15 residues. The CDR3 DNA follows: TGTGCCAGCAGCTTAGGCTTGCTTAGGGGAGATGGCTACACCTTC. As protein: CASSLGLLRGDGYTF.

Worth noting for this clonotype: A much larger clone is a single base away; this may be a read error. This chain links TRBV20-1 with TRBJ1-1; 8 bases align to TRBD1. The germline V gene encodes CDR1 DFQATT and CDR2 SNEGSKA (reference sequence). CDR3 length equals 13 residues. The CDR3 sequence: CSATGGWDTEALF. The CDR3 DNA sequence: TGCAGTGCTACAGGGGGCTGGGATACTGAAGCTCTCTTT.

The table lists this clonotype with many counts. The CDR3 region has the DNA TGTGCCAGCAGTTACTCTTCGGGGACAGTAGGGACTGAAGCTTTCTTT. Protein sequence: CASSYSSGTVGTEAFF. The chain carries TRBV6-5 and TRBJ1-1, with 7 bases matching TRBD1. CDR1 is MNHEY and CDR2 is SVGAGI in the germline V gene. J was trimmed by 5 bases and V by 0 bases; bases with no gene match: 9. The length of the CDR3 is 16 residues.

This clonotype was seen ten or more times. The rearrangement joins TRBV30 to TRBJ1-3; D not resolved. Per germline, CDR1 GTSNPN and CDR2 SVGIG (reference sequence). V was trimmed by 3 bases and J by 3 bases, leaving 3 bases between them. The CDR3 is 11 amino acids. CDR3 coding DNA: TGTGCCTGGAGCCTTGGAAACACCATATATTTT. This codes for CAWSLGNTIYF.

This clonotype was seen at least ten times. The V gene is TRBV28, the J gene TRBJ2-3, with TRBD1 matching 9 bases. This CDR3 has 16 residues. Germline V CDR1 and CDR2: MDHEN, SYDVKM. The V segment lost 3 bases and the J segment 2 bases; nucleotides outside the gene matches: 6. CDR3 sequence: CASSFRQGEVTDTQYF. The DNA for the CDR3 is TGTGCCAGCAGTTTCCGACAGGGGGAGGTCACAGATACGCAGTATTTT. Full variable domain (outside the CDR3, taken from reference TRBV28 and TRBJ2-3): DVKVTQSSRYLVKRTGEKVFLECVQDMDHENMFWYRQDPGLGLRLIYFSYDVKMKEKGDIPEGYSVSREKKERFSLILESASTNQTSMYLCASSFRQGEVTDTQYFGPGTRLTVL.

This clonotype came up many times. The chain carries TRBV28 and TRBJ2-6; 8 nucleotides align to TRBD2. The CDR3 sequence is 19 residues long. J gave up 0 bases and V 4 bases, and 11 bases lay outside the gene matches. CDR1 and CDR2 from the germline V gene are MDHEN and SYDVKM. Here the CDR3 DNA reads TGTGCCAGCAGTTCGCGGGGGGTGGGAGGCATCTCTGGGGCCAACGTCCTGACTTTC. It translates to CASSSRGVGGISGANVLTF. The whole variable domain, filled in from reference TRBV28 and TRBJ2-6, reads DVKVTQSSRYLVKRTGEKVFLECVQDMDHENMFWYRQDPGLGLRLIYFSYDVKMKEKGDIPEGYSVSREKKERFSLILESASTNQTSMYLCASSSRGVGGISGANVLTFGAGSRLTVL.

Ten or more counts support this clonotype. V is TRBV7-2 and J is TRBJ1-5; 7 positions match TRBD1. CDR1 and CDR2 from the germline V gene are SGHTA and FQGNSA. Trimming removed 0 bases from V and 7 bases from J; junction bases left unmatched: 18. The CDR3 is made up of 19 amino acids. In DNA form, the CDR3 reads TGTGCCAGCAGCTTAGCACTAGATCTACGGGACAGTCTTGTCCAGCCCCAGCATTTT. Translation gives CASSLALDLRDSLVQPQHF.